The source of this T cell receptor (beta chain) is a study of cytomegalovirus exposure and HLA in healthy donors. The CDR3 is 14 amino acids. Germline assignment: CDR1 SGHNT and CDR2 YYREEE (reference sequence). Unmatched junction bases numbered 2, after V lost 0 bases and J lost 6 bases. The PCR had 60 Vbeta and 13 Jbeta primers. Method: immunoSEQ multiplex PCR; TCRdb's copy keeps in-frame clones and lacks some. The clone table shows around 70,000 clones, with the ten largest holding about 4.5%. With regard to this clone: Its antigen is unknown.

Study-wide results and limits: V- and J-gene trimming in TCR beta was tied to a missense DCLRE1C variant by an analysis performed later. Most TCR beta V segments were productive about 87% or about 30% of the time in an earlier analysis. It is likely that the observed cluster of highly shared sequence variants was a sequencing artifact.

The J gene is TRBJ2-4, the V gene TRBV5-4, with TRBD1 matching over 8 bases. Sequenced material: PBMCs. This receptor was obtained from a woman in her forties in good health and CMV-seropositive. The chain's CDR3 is CASSLVQGGNIQYF. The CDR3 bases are TGTGCCAGCAGCTTGGTACAGGGGGGAAACATTCAGTACTTC.